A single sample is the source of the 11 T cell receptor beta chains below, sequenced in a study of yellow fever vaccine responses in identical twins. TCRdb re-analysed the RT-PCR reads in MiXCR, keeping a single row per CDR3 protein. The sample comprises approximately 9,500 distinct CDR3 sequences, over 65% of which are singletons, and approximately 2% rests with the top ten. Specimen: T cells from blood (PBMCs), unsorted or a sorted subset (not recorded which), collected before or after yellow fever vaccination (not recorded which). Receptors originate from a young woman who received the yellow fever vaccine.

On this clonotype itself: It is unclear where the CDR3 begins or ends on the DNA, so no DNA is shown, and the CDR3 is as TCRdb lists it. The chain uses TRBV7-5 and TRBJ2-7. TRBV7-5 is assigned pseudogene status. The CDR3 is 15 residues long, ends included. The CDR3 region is CISVSEAIENYEQYV.

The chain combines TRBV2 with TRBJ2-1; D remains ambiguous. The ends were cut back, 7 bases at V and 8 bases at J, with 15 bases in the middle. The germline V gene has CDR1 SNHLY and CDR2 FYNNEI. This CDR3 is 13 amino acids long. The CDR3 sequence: CASIDARSDEQFF. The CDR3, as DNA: TGTGCCAGCATCGACGCGAGGAGCGATGAGCAGTTCTTC.

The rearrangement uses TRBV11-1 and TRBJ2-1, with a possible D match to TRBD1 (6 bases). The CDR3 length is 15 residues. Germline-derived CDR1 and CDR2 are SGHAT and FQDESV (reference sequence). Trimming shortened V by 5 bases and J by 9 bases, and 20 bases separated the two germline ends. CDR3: CASSPPGQSFSEQFF. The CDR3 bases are TGTGCCAGCAGCCCACCGGGACAATCTTTTAGTGAGCAGTTCTTC.

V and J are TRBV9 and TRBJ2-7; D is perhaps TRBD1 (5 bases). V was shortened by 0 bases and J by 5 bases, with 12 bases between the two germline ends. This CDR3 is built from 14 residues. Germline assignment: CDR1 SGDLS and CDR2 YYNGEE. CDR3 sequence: CASSVGSRVNEQYF. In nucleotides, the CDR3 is TGTGCCAGCAGCGTAGGATCCAGGGTGAACGAGCAGTACTTC.

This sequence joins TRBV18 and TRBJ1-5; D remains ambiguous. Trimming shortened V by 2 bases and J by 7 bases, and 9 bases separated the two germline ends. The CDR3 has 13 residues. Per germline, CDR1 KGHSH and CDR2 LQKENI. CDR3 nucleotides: TGTGCCAGCTCACCAACGGGGTCGCAGCCCCAGCATTTT. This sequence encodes CASSPTGSQPQHF.

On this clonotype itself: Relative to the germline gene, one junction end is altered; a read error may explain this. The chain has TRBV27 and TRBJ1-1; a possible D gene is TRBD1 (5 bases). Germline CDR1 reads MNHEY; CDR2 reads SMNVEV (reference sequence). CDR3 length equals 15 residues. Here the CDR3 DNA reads TGTGCCAGCAGTGTATCGACAGCTTTGAACACTGAAGCTTTCTTT. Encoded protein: CASSVSTALNTEAFF.

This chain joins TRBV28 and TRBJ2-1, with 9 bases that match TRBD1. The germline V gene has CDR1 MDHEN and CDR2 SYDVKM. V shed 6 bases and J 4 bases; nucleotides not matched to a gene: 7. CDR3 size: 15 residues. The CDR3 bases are TGTGCCAGCAGCCTCGTGGACAGGGGTTACAATGAGCAGTTCTTC. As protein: CASSLVDRGYNEQFF.

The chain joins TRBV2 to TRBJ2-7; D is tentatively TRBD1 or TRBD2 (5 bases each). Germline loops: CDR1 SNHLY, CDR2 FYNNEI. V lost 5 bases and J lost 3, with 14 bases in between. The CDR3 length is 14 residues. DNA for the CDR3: TGTGCCAGCAGTACAACGGGACGAGACTACGAGCAGTACTTC. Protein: CASSTTGRDYEQYF.

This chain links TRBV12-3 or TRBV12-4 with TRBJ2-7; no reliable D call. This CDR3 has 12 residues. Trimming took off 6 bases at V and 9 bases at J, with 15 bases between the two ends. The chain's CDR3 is CASSPDSEMQYF. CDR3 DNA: TGTGCCAGCAGCCCCGACTCCGAGATGCAGTACTTC.

The CDR3 DNA reads as TGTGCCAGCAGCCAGCGGGGAGTGACAGGGGGCGATACCGGGGAGCTGTTTTTT. It yields the protein CASSQRGVTGGDTGELFF. The chain uses TRBV4-2 and TRBJ2-2; 10 nucleotides match TRBD1. This CDR3 has 18 amino acids. The ends lost 3 bases at V and 5 bases at J; junction bases unmatched: 12. Germline CDR1 LGHNA, CDR2 YNFKEQ.

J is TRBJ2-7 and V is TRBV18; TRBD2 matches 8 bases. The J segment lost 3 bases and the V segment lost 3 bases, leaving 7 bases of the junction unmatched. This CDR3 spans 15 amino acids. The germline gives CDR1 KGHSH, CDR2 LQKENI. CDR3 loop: CASSPPAAGVYEQYF. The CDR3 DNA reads TGTGCCAGCTCACCCCCGGCAGCGGGAGTCTACGAGCAGTACTTC.